The clone carrying this T cell receptor (beta chain) was found a few times. Antigen: not known. The data derive from a study of neoadjuvant anti-PD-1 for oral cavity cancer. Looking at the study overall: Patients without progression received a fourth nivolumab dose around day 43, then surgical resection on days 50-56. General observations from the study: Higher pretreatment blood Treg/Th17 ratios correlated with higher pretreatment blood and lower post-treatment tumor TCRbeta clonality. Expansion of preexisting intratumoral clones was suggested to aid response.

Trimming took 1 base from V and 7 from J, leaving 10 bases between them. Germline CDR1 reads MDHEN; CDR2 reads SYDVKM. The CDR3 consists of 13 residues. TCRdb's copy holds only in-frame clones and misses some; the assay was immunoSEQ multiplex PCR. The sample has about 15,000 clones, 35% to 50% seen once. The sample's time point: after neoadjuvant nivolumab, at surgical resection. The rearrangement uses TRBV28 and TRBJ1-2, with a weak D call TRBD1 (6 bases). The origin of this receptor is a person between 35 and 79 years old with oral cavity squamous cell carcinoma. Here the sequenced sample was tumor tissue, taken after nivolumab (anti-PD-1) treatment. CDR3 sequence (DNA): TGTGCCAGCAGTTTATTAGGGGGGTTTGGCTACACCTTC. Its translation is CASSLLGGFGYTF.